The present T cell receptor beta chain was sequenced within a study of blood T cell repertoires in COVID-19. Overall study context: Specimens from acute and convalescent COVID-19 originated in the United States, Italy and Spain. The cDNA or gDNA used as material had been derived from T cells, B-cell-depleted T cells, or PBMCs.

The germline V gene encodes CDR1 GTSNPN and CDR2 SVGIG (reference sequence). This CDR3 comprises 16 residues. Trimming took 4 bases from V and 3 from J, leaving 19 bases between them. Source study methods: Cell counts per sample came from amplifying reference gene primers. Measured with immunoSEQ multiplex PCR; TCRdb has only the in-frame clones, and not every one. V, J and clone size reflect that table, while D and trimming were determined from the DNA. This sample has about 270,000 clones, with about 87% found just once. This TCR came from a woman in her 50s with acute or convalescent COVID-19. The V call is TRBV30, the J call TRBJ1-5; D is perhaps TRBD1 (6 bases). Sample: peripheral blood. This chain's CDR3 is CAWTHGAGVYNQPQHF. The CDR3 region has the DNA TGTGCCTGGACCCATGGGGCAGGGGTCTACAATCAGCCCCAGCATTTT.